This entry is about one TCR beta chain. The antigen is not known. This sample was included in a study of cytomegalovirus exposure and HLA in healthy donors. This PCR relied on a set of 60 Vbeta primers and 13 Jbeta primers. Assay: immunoSEQ multiplex PCR; the TCRdb copy retains only in-frame clones and omits some. The sample contains under 200,000 clones, approximately 80% of which appear only once. Findings and caveats of the study: A later analysis reported that several of the most significant clusters appeared to be linked to common viral pathogens, among them Epstein-Barr virus.

The CDR3 runs to 15 residues. The germline V and J ends were trimmed by 3 bases and 3 bases, with 12 bases remaining between them. Germline values: CDR1 KGHSH, CDR2 LQKENI. The genes are TRBV18 and TRBJ1-3; tentatively, D is TRBD1 (6 bases). This sequence was found in a woman aged 35 to 49 in good health and CMV-seropositive. The sample taken for sequencing was PBMCs. In DNA, the CDR3 is TGTGCCAGCTCACCGCCGGGGACATATGGAAACACCATATATTTT. This sequence encodes CASSPPGTYGNTIYF. The full variable domain, rest sourced from reference TRBV18 and TRBJ1-3, is NAGVMQNPRHLVRRRGQEARLRCSPMKGHSHVYWYRQLPEEGLKFMVYLQKENIIDESGMPKERFSAEFPKEGPSILRIQQVVRGDSAAYFCASSPPGTYGNTIYFGEGSWLTVV.